One and the same sample provided the 26 T cell receptor beta chains below, sequenced in a study of T cell responses to AZD1222 COVID-19 vaccine. The method was immunoSEQ multiplex PCR; TCRdb's version includes in-frame clones alone and lacks a portion of them. The sample has roughly 160,000 clones; about 92% are singletons. This material consisted of peripheral blood, taken 28 days after the second AZD1222 dose. The receptor source for this set is an adult who received the AZD1222 COVID-19 vaccine.

The chain is built from TRBV9 and TRBJ1-1; possible D gene TRBD1, 6 bases. The germline V gene encodes CDR1 SGDLS and CDR2 YYNGEE. The CDR3 covers 14 residues. V was clipped by 4 bases and J by 0 bases, with 10 bases between them. CDR3: CASSPGGMNTEAFF. The CDR3 DNA is TGTGCCAGCAGCCCCGGGGGCATGAACACTGAAGCTTTCTTT.

This chain joins TRBV19 and TRBJ1-1, with 7 bases that match TRBD1. This CDR3 contains 14 residues. Germline V gene data show CDR1 as LNHDA and CDR2 as SQIVND (reference sequence). V lost 7 bases, J lost 7 bases, and 12 bases stayed unmatched. CDR3 in amino acids: CASTPGGGVGEAFF. CDR3 in DNA: TGTGCCAGTACCCCGGGAGGGGGCGTCGGTGAAGCTTTCTTT.

The V and J genes are TRBV5-1 and TRBJ2-2; D not certain. V dropped 1 base and J dropped 2 bases, with 12 bases sitting between them. Germline-derived CDR1 and CDR2 are SGHRS and YFSETQ. The CDR3 has 16 amino acids. The chain's CDR3 is CASSLILASNTGELFF. The CDR3 DNA sequence: TGCGCCAGCAGCTTGATCCTGGCGTCCAACACCGGGGAGCTGTTTTTT. The complete variable domain, with remaining parts taken from reference TRBV5-1 and TRBJ2-2, reads KAGVTQTPRYLIKTRGQQVTLSCSPISGHRSVSWYQQTPGQGLQFLFEYFSETQRNKGNFPGRFSGRQFSNSRSEMNVSTLELGDSALYLCASSLILASNTGELFFGEGSRLTVL.

This rearrangement joins TRBV30 to TRBJ1-3, with TRBD1 matching 7 bases. The CDR3 runs 15 residues. The germline CDR1 and CDR2 sequences are GTSNPN and SVGIG (reference sequence). Trimming at V came to 6 bases and at J to 4 bases, leaving 12 bases not matched to a gene. CDR3 sequence (DNA): TGTGCCTGCCATGGGGAGGGGGCAGGGGGAAACACCATATATTTT. Its translation is CACHGEGAGGNTIYF.

The chain joins TRBV29-1 to TRBJ2-3; unclear D gene. Germline-derived CDR1 and CDR2 are SQVTM and ANQGSEA. Trimming took 1 base from V and 5 from J, leaving 4 bases between them. The length of the CDR3 is 11 residues. The CDR3 nucleotides are TGCAGCGTTGAAGGGGTAGATACGCAGTATTTT. Translated, it gives CSVEGVDTQYF.

The chain employs TRBV5-1 and TRBJ1-1, with TRBD1 identical over 8 bases. After removal of 5 bases from V and 1 base from J, the junction contained 10 bases not matched to a gene. The germline V gene has CDR1 SGHRS and CDR2 YFSETQ. The length of the CDR3 is 16 residues. The CDR3 DNA follows: TGCGCCAGCAGACCTGGACAGGGCGGAGAGAACACTGAAGCTTTCTTT. It codes for CASRPGQGGENTEAFF.

The chain couples TRBV6-2 or TRBV6-3 to TRBJ1-6, with unresolved D. V dropped 3 bases and J dropped 10 bases, with 7 bases sitting between them. The CDR3 has 12 residues. Germline V CDR1 and CDR2: MNHEY, SVGEGT. This chain's CDR3 is CASSYIDSPLHF. CDR3 nucleotide sequence: TGTGCCAGCAGTTATATTGACTCACCCCTCCACTTT.

J is TRBJ1-6 and V is TRBV19, with TRBD1 matching 11 bases. The CDR3 contains 15 residues. Germline V lookup: CDR1 LNHDA, CDR2 SQIVND (reference sequence). V lost 5 bases and J lost 8; bases outside the gene matches: 5. The CDR3 loop reads CASSADRGLDSPLHF. The CDR3 DNA reads TGTGCCAGTAGTGCGGACAGGGGGCTGGATTCACCCCTCCACTTT.

J is TRBJ2-2 and V is TRBV5-1, with a tentative D call TRBD1 (5 bases). The V gene's germline CDR1 is SGHRS and CDR2 YFSETQ. Trimming removed 4 bases at V and 0 bases at J, with 10 bases between. The CDR3 consists of 15 residues. This CDR3 reads CASSQDTTNTGELFF. The CDR3 DNA sequence: TGCGCCAGCAGCCAGGACACAACGAACACCGGGGAGCTGTTTTTT.

This clone was counted once. J is TRBJ2-5 and V is TRBV5-5, with D perhaps TRBD1 (5 bases). This CDR3 comprises 15 residues. CDR1 SGHKS and CDR2 YYEKEE come from the germline V gene (reference sequence). Trimming cost V 0 bases and J 1 base, with 10 bases left between them. As DNA, the CDR3 is TGTGCCAGCAGCTTGGTTCGGACACTCCAAGAGACCCAGTACTTC. This encodes CASSLVRTLQETQYF.

The chain employs TRBV24-1 and TRBJ2-1; D is unclear. Germline-derived CDR1 and CDR2 are KGHDR and SFDVKD. CDR3 length: 12 amino acids. V lost 4 bases and J lost 2, with 2 bases in between. The CDR3 nucleotides read TGTGCCACCAGTGAACCCTACAATGAGCAGTTCTTC. This gives the protein CATSEPYNEQFF.

The chain is built from TRBV27 and TRBJ1-2; 8 nucleotides agree with TRBD1. The CDR3 contains 17 residues. Per germline, CDR1 MNHEY and CDR2 SMNVEV (reference sequence). The trim removed 4 bases at V and 2 bases at J, leaving 12 bases unmatched. The CDR3 nucleotides are TGTGCCAGCAGTTCCCAACTACTCCGACAGGGGAACTATGGCTACACCTTC. Translation: CASSSQLLRQGNYGYTF.

The genes are TRBV28 and TRBJ2-7; D call uncertain. The length of the CDR3 is 12 residues. CDR1 is MDHEN and CDR2 is SYDVKM in the germline V gene. This CDR3 reads CAHSIPLLGQYF. In nucleotides, the CDR3 is TGTGCGCACTCGATCCCGCTTCTCGGGCAGTACTTC.

The chain is built from TRBV15 and TRBJ2-5; D is possibly TRBD1 (6 bases). The CDR3 is 16 residues long. V lost 3 bases, J lost 1 base, and 15 bases lay in between. Germline loops: CDR1 LNHNV, CDR2 YYDKDF (reference sequence). This CDR3 is CATSRQRTVGQETQYF. The DNA for the CDR3 is TGTGCCACCAGCAGGCAACGGACAGTAGGCCAAGAGACCCAGTACTTC.

This chain connects TRBV7-9 to TRBJ1-2; no clear D gene. CDR1 and CDR2 (germline): SEHNR, FQNEAQ (reference sequence). This CDR3 has 11 residues. V was trimmed by 8 bases and J by 2 bases, leaving 6 bases between them. CDR3: CASGQNYGYTF. The DNA of the CDR3 is TGTGCCAGCGGGCAGAACTATGGCTACACCTTC.

The genes are TRBV7-9 and TRBJ1-1; no definite D call. The CDR3 covers 15 residues. Trimming took off 1 base at V and 0 bases at J, with 9 bases between the two ends. Germline lookup yields CDR1 SEHNR and CDR2 FQNEAQ (reference sequence). The CDR3 loop is CASSLESGMNTEAFF. CDR3 sequence (DNA): TGTGCCAGCAGCTTAGAGTCGGGAATGAACACTGAAGCTTTCTTT. Looking up the rest from reference TRBV7-9 and TRBJ1-1 gives the full variable domain: DTGVSQNPRHKITKRGQNVTFRCDPISEHNRLYWYRQTLGQGPEFLTYFQNEAQLEKSRLLSDRFSAERPKGSFSTLEIQRTEQGDSAMYLCASSLESGMNTEAFFGQGTRLTVV.

The chain employs TRBV4-1 and TRBJ2-7, with TRBD1 as a possible D gene (6 bases). The germline V gene has CDR1 MGHRA and CDR2 YSYEKL. This CDR3 is 13 amino acids long. V lost 0 bases, J lost 6 bases, and 9 bases lay in between. CDR3: CASSQEDSFEQYF. Written as DNA, the CDR3 is TGCGCCAGCAGCCAAGAGGACAGCTTCGAGCAGTACTTC.

CDR3 sequence (DNA): TGTGCCAGCAGCCAAGGAGAGACTAGCCGGTACAATGAGCAGTTCTTC. It translates to CASSQGETSRYNEQFF. V gene TRBV3-1 (or the pseudogene TRBV3-2) combines with J gene TRBJ2-1; 7 nucleotides align to TRBD2. Trimming removed 1 base from V and 4 bases from J; junction bases left unmatched: 7. This CDR3 has 16 residues. CDR1 is LGHDT and CDR2 is YNNKEL in the germline V gene (reference sequence).

The genes are TRBV30 and TRBJ1-1; D is ambiguous. The V gene lost 0 bases and the J gene lost 11 bases, with 16 bases spanning the gap. This CDR3 has 13 residues. Germline V lookup: CDR1 GTSNPN, CDR2 SVGIG (reference sequence). Here the CDR3 DNA reads TGTGCCTGGAGTGTAAAGGGTCCGGGTGCGGCTTTCTTT. Amino acids: CAWSVKGPGAAFF. Complete variable domain (other parts from reference TRBV30 and TRBJ1-1): SQTIHQWPATLVQPVGSPLSLECTVEGTSNPNLYWYRQAAGRGLQLLFYSVGIGQISSEVPQNLSASRPQDRQFILSSKKLLLSDSGFYLCAWSVKGPGAAFFGQGTRLTVV.

This clone has only one observation. The chain has TRBV3-1 (or the pseudogene TRBV3-2) and TRBJ2-7; 7 nucleotides align to TRBD2. J was trimmed by 2 bases and V by 0 bases; bases with no gene match: 7. CDR3 length equals 16 residues. Germline assignment: CDR1 LGHDT and CDR2 YNNKEL (reference sequence). In DNA, the CDR3 is TGTGCCAGCAGCCAAGACCCCGCTAGCGGCCCCTACGAGCAGTACTTC. Translated, it gives CASSQDPASGPYEQYF.

The chain is built from TRBV5-5 and TRBJ1-2, with D possibly TRBD1 on 5 matching bases. Germline CDR1 and CDR2: SGHKS and YYEKEE (reference sequence). Trimming left V 4 bases short and J 1 base short, with 20 bases between. The CDR3 runs 17 residues. The CDR3 sequence: CASSRVLGDPDNYGYTF. Here the CDR3 DNA reads TGTGCCAGCAGCCGAGTATTAGGGGACCCAGATAACTATGGCTACACCTTC.

This chain uses TRBV5-4 with TRBJ2-1; D uncertain. CDR1 and CDR2 (germline): SGHNT, YYREEE (reference sequence). Deletions cut 3 bases from V and 5 bases from J, with 12 bases between. The CDR3 consists of 14 residues. CDR3 sequence reads: CASSSSGRDNEQFF. In DNA, the CDR3 is TGTGCCAGCAGCTCCTCCGGGCGAGACAATGAGCAGTTCTTC.

The chain uses TRBV3-1 (or the pseudogene TRBV3-2) and TRBJ1-2; 11 bases agree with TRBD1. The CDR3 has 14 amino acids. The germline V gene has CDR1 LGHDT and CDR2 YNNKEL (reference sequence). The V and J ends lost 7 bases and 6 bases, in that order; junction bases with no gene match: 7. CDR3 residues: CASNGDRGRDGYTF. CDR3 sequence (DNA): TGTGCCAGCAACGGGGACAGGGGGAGGGATGGCTACACCTTC.

The chain links TRBV19 to TRBJ2-2; no reliable D call. Trimming cost V 0 bases and J 2 bases, with 4 bases left between them. The germline CDR1 and CDR2 sequences are LNHDA and SQIVND (reference sequence). CDR3 size: 14 residues. The CDR3 sequence is CASSIDLNTGELFF. The CDR3, as DNA: TGTGCCAGTAGTATAGACCTCAACACCGGGGAGCTGTTTTTT.

The gene calls are TRBV5-1 and TRBJ1-1; TRBD1 might be the D (5 bases). The CDR3 runs 16 residues. Deletions cut 2 bases from V and 5 bases from J, with 19 bases between. Germline V gene data show CDR1 as SGHRS and CDR2 as YFSETQ. The CDR3 loop is CASSLRGTSGRTEAFF. DNA for the CDR3: TGCGCCAGCAGCTTACGCGGGACGTCGGGTCGGACTGAAGCTTTCTTT.

The CDR3 is CACRADSYNEQFF. As DNA, the CDR3 is TGTGCCTGCCGGGCGGACTCCTACAATGAGCAGTTCTTC. The V gene is TRBV6-5, the J gene TRBJ2-1; no reliable D call. This CDR3 spans 13 amino acids. The V gene's germline CDR1 is MNHEY and CDR2 SVGAGI. The V end lost 11 bases, the J end lost 0 bases, and 11 bases lay between the germline ends.